This T cell receptor beta chain stems from a study of T cell responses to AZD1222 COVID-19 vaccine. Concerning this clone: Its specificity is unknown.

Overall study findings and caveats: It was only a handful of AZD1222 recipients who were seropositive at baseline. The sample set comprised mostly white British donors with more females, and clonal diversity was possibly underestimated.

Sequencing was performed with immunoSEQ multiplex PCR; in TCRdb, only in-frame clones are kept and a portion is missing. The table includes approximately 90,000 clones, about 88% detected once. The receptor was isolated from an adult who received the AZD1222 COVID-19 vaccine. Material: peripheral blood, obtained 28 days after the second AZD1222 dose.

The CDR3 reads CASSDAGGTDTQYF. CDR3 bases: TGTGCCAGCAGCGATGCGGGGGGAACAGATACGCAGTATTTT. V usage is TRBV7-3 and J usage is TRBJ2-3, with 8 positions matching TRBD2. This CDR3 comprises 14 residues. Germline CDR1 and CDR2: SGHTA and FQGTGA. The J segment lost 3 bases and the V segment lost 5 bases, leaving 4 bases of the junction unmatched.